One sample yielded the 28 T cell receptor beta chains listed below, sequenced in a study of sequential checkpoint blockade in melanoma (dated by TCRdb to about 2019). Libraries were prepared through the immunoSEQ multiplex PCR assay. Drawn from immuneACCESS, this table holds only the in-frame rearrangements with V and J called that TCRdb kept. Clones are partly lost; checked studies trace under half to an unresolved V gene and leave the rest unexplained. Recorded for this sample are some 26,000 clones; 60% to 80% of them occurred a single time. The top ten constitute 22% of the sample. Explained via the paper, the treatment or condition label denotes: randomized to nivolumab then ipilimumab (arm A) or the reverse (arm B). Sequenced here: CD8+ T cells sorted from blood (inferred from file names), sampled from a patient given nivolumab and ipilimumab in sequence. These receptor sequences come from a human donor with melanoma.

The V and J genes are TRBV6-1 and TRBJ2-7; D unresolved. Germline V CDR1 and CDR2: MNHNS, SASEGT. The CDR3 runs 13 residues. V was trimmed by 1 base and J by 6 bases, leaving 10 bases between them. The CDR3 spells CASSEGMGLEQYF. The CDR3 DNA follows: TGTGCCAGCAGTGAAGGGATGGGCCTCGAGCAGTACTTC.

The rearrangement joins TRBV15 to TRBJ1-1; no clear D gene. The CDR3 has 12 amino acids. Germline V CDR1 and CDR2: LNHNV, YYDKDF (reference sequence). With 5 bases removed from V and 8 bases from J, the gap between germline ends came to 12 bases. DNA for the CDR3: TGTGCCACCAGCGCTGTGGGAGGGGAAGCTTTCTTT. This codes for CATSAVGGEAFF.

The chain couples TRBV29-1 to TRBJ1-1; the match to TRBD1 covers 12 bases. The CDR3 covers 12 residues. Germline values: CDR1 SQVTM, CDR2 ANQGSEA. With V trimmed by 6 bases and J by 7 bases, 3 bases remained unmatched. The CDR3 sequence: CSVGTGGGEAFF. CDR3 coding DNA: TGCAGCGTCGGGACAGGGGGCGGTGAAGCTTTCTTT.

This chain joins TRBV19 and TRBJ2-7; tentatively, D is TRBD2 (6 bases). Germline-derived CDR1 and CDR2 are LNHDA and SQIVND (reference sequence). V was trimmed by 3 bases and J by 7 bases, leaving 13 bases between them. This CDR3 region has 13 residues. The CDR3, as DNA: TGTGCCAGTAGTATGACGGGGGTGGGTGAGCAGTACTTC. Translated: CASSMTGVGEQYF.

The chain combines TRBV25-1 with TRBJ1-4; tentative D call: TRBD1 (5 bases). V was trimmed by 1 base and J by 7 bases, leaving 13 bases between them. The CDR3 has 15 amino acids. Germline lookup yields CDR1 MGHDK and CDR2 SYGVNS. The CDR3 region is CASSEWEGRGEKLFF. The CDR3 DNA sequence: TGTGCCAGCAGTGAATGGGAGGGGCGCGGTGAAAAACTGTTTTTT. The full variable domain, with the rest looked up from reference TRBV25-1 and TRBJ1-4, is EADIYQTPRYLVIGTGKKITLECSQTMGHDKMYWYQQDPGMELHLIHYSYGVNSTEKGDLSSESTVSRIRTEHFPLTLESARPSHTSQYLCASSEWEGRGEKLFFGSGTQLSVL.

This CDR3 reads CASSPSQAGELFF. The CDR3 nucleotides are TGTGCCAGCAGCCCTTCCCAGGCCGGGGAGCTGTTTTTT. The chain links TRBV4-2 to TRBJ2-2; D is undetermined. Germline V gene sequence: CDR1 LGHNA, CDR2 YNFKEQ. The CDR3 length is 13 residues. Trimming pared 4 bases from V and 6 bases from J, leaving 9 bases between.

The gene calls are TRBV14 and TRBJ1-2; TRBD1 matches at 7 bases. Unmatched junction bases numbered 5, after V lost 1 base and J lost 3 bases. Per germline, CDR1 SGHDN and CDR2 FVKESK. CDR3 length equals 15 residues. The CDR3 DNA is TGTGCCAGCAGCCAAGGAGGGGGCGCTTACTATGGCTACACCTTC. Translation gives CASSQGGGAYYGYTF.

The V call is TRBV2, the J call TRBJ2-1; TRBD2 aligns across 15 bases. This CDR3 has 15 residues. Germline trimming cut 7 bases from V and 9 bases from J; bases unmatched to any gene: 7. CDR1 is SNHLY, CDR2 FYNNEI, per germline. Here the CDR3 DNA reads TGTGCCAGCACCGGACTAGCGGGGGGGCCAAGTGAGCAGTTCTTC. It yields the protein CASTGLAGGPSEQFF.

The rearrangement uses TRBV5-5 and TRBJ1-1, with D tentatively TRBD1 (5 bases). Germline lookup yields CDR1 SGHKS and CDR2 YYEKEE (reference sequence). This CDR3 has 17 amino acids. Trimming stripped 4 bases from V and 0 bases from J, with 19 bases between. The CDR3 nucleotides read TGTGCCAGCAGCCCCGATCAGGGAACCTACATGAACACTGAAGCTTTCTTT. Protein sequence: CASSPDQGTYMNTEAFF.

The rearrangement links TRBV4-1 to TRBJ2-7; TRBD1 matches at 10 bases. Germline CDR1 is MGHRA and CDR2 is YSYEKL. The CDR3 runs 15 residues. The V segment lost 0 bases and the J segment 5 bases; nucleotides outside the gene matches: 4. Written as DNA, the CDR3 is TGCGCCAGCAGCCAAGAACCCGGGACAGGGGACGAGCAGTACTTC. This sequence encodes CASSQEPGTGDEQYF.

The chain is built from TRBV19 and TRBJ2-1, with D unresolved. Germline values: CDR1 LNHDA, CDR2 SQIVND (reference sequence). The CDR3 has 15 amino acids. V was shortened by 2 bases and J by 5 bases, with 13 bases between the two germline ends. The CDR3 region is CASSIYIGRNNEQFF. The CDR3 DNA reads TGTGCCAGTAGTATATATATCGGCAGGAACAATGAGCAGTTCTTC.

The CDR3 here is CASSALQGGTGELFF. CDR3 DNA sequence: TGTGCCAGCAGTGCTCTACAGGGAGGGACCGGGGAGCTGTTTTTT. This chain links TRBV6-1 with TRBJ2-2, with D possibly matching TRBD2 (7 bases). With 4 bases removed from V and 5 bases from J, the gap between germline ends came to 14 bases. Germline V gene sequence: CDR1 MNHNS, CDR2 SASEGT. This CDR3 is 15 amino acids long.

This clone came up a few times. The V call is TRBV19, the J call TRBJ2-7; 7 bases map to TRBD2. Looked up from germline, CDR1 is LNHDA and CDR2 is SQIVND (reference sequence). CDR3 length: 11 residues. V lost 3 bases and J lost 7; bases outside the gene matches: 0. The CDR3 loop reads CASSIGREQYF. The CDR3 coding sequence is TGTGCCAGTAGTATCGGGAGGGAGCAGTACTTC.

V usage is TRBV19 and J usage is TRBJ1-3; TRBD1 is a possible D gene (6 bases). The CDR3 contains 15 residues. V was trimmed by 4 bases and J by 4 bases, leaving 14 bases between them. Germline V gives CDR1 LNHDA, CDR2 SQIVND (reference sequence). CDR3 in amino acids: CASSTELRGGNTIYF. DNA of the CDR3: TGTGCCAGTAGTACTGAACTCAGGGGAGGAAACACCATATATTTT.

The J gene is TRBJ2-1, the V gene TRBV18; 7 bases are shared with TRBD1. The trim removed 6 bases at V and 0 bases at J, leaving 14 bases unmatched. CDR1 and CDR2 from the germline V gene are KGHSH and LQKENI. CDR3 length: 18 residues. CDR3 region: CASSPRYRGASSYNEQFF. The CDR3, as DNA: TGTGCCAGCTCGCCTCGGTACAGGGGCGCAAGCTCCTACAATGAGCAGTTCTTC.

The V and J genes are TRBV7-3 and TRBJ2-1; tentative D call: TRBD1 (5 bases). V gave up 1 base and J gave up 7 bases, with 8 bases separating them. CDR1 is SGHTA, CDR2 FQGTGA, per germline. CDR3 length: 13 residues. The CDR3 nucleotides read TGTGCCAGCAGCTTAATAGGGGTGAATGAGCAGTTCTTC. This encodes CASSLIGVNEQFF.

A single count supports this clone. This chain joins TRBV9 and TRBJ2-2, with TRBD2 identical over 9 bases. The CDR3 runs 17 residues. Germline V CDR1 and CDR2: SGDLS, YYNGEE. Trimming took 4 bases from V and 2 from J; bases not matched to a gene: 9. CDR3 nucleotide sequence: TGTGCCAGCAGCACACCAATAGCGGGAGTCAACACCGGGGAGCTGTTTTTT. It specifies CASSTPIAGVNTGELFF.

There are a few counts of this clone. The rearrangement links TRBV7-6 to TRBJ2-7; D gene unclear. V was clipped by 7 bases and J by 0 bases, with 4 bases between them. CDR1 and CDR2 (germline): SGHVS, FNYEAQ. The CDR3 has 11 amino acids. The CDR3 DNA is TGTGCCAGCACCCTCTCCTACGAGCAGTACTTC. Translation gives CASTLSYEQYF. Complete variable domain (other parts from reference TRBV7-6 and TRBJ2-7): GAGVSQSPRYKVTKRGQDVALRCDPISGHVSLYWYRQALGQGPEFLTYFNYEAQQDKSGLPNDRFSAERPEGSISTLTIQRTEQRDSAMYRCASTLSYEQYFGPGTRLTVT.

This sequence joins TRBV10-2 and TRBJ2-2; D uncertain. The CDR3 extends over 14 amino acids. Germline assignment: CDR1 WSHSY and CDR2 SAAADI. The V end was cut by 7 bases, the J end by 1 base, with 10 bases between. The CDR3: CASTAVLNTGELFF. DNA of the CDR3: TGCGCCAGCACCGCGGTACTGAACACCGGGGAGCTGTTTTTT.

The chain combines TRBV28 with TRBJ2-7; TRBD2 matches at 7 bases. The CDR3 has 13 residues. Germline V lookup: CDR1 MDHEN, CDR2 SYDVKM. V dropped 8 bases and J dropped 4; count of bases not matched to a gene: 8. The DNA for the CDR3 is TGTGCCAGCGTCGGGGGGACGGCTTACGAGCAGTACTTC. Amino acid sequence: CASVGGTAYEQYF.

V usage is TRBV6-1 and J usage is TRBJ1-3; D perhaps matches TRBD1 (6 bases). There are 14 residues in the CDR3. In germline, CDR1 is MNHNS, CDR2 SASEGT. Trimming shortened V by 6 bases and J by 4 bases, and 13 bases separated the two germline ends. For the CDR3, the DNA is TGTGCCAGCAGCGTGGGGGCGTCAGGAAACACCATATATTTT. Its protein product is CASSVGASGNTIYF.

The chain links TRBV7-9 to TRBJ2-3; possibly TRBD2 for D (7 bases). The CDR3 consists of 12 residues. CDR1 and CDR2 from the germline V gene are SEHNR and FQNEAQ (reference sequence). Trimming removed 5 bases from V and 11 bases from J, with 14 bases in between. As DNA, the CDR3 is TGTGCCAGCAGCCCGGGGGGCCCTTTGCAGTATTTT. Amino acid sequence: CASSPGGPLQYF.

This rearrangement joins TRBV9 to TRBJ2-7, with 10 positions matching TRBD1. Germline CDR1 reads SGDLS; CDR2 reads YYNGEE. The J segment lost 3 bases and the V segment lost 4 bases, leaving 7 bases of the junction unmatched. The CDR3 totals 15 residues. The CDR3 is CASSLRQGANYEQYF. CDR3 DNA: TGTGCCAGCAGCCTACGACAGGGGGCTAACTACGAGCAGTACTTC.

This clone is medium-sized (0.01 to 0.1%) within its sample. This sequence joins TRBV7-9 and TRBJ1-2; 9 bases map to TRBD1. The CDR3 loop spans 15 amino acids. Unmatched junction bases numbered 7, after V lost 0 bases and J lost 8 bases. Germline-derived CDR1 and CDR2 are SEHNR and FQNEAQ (reference sequence). This chain's CDR3 is CASSLAWTGAEGYTF. CDR3 sequence (DNA): TGTGCCAGCAGCTTAGCGTGGACAGGGGCGGAGGGCTACACCTTC.

This chain joins TRBV5-1 and TRBJ2-1, with D maybe TRBD1 (5 bases). The germline V gene has CDR1 SGHRS and CDR2 YFSETQ. V dropped 4 bases and J dropped 3 bases, with 17 bases sitting between them. CDR3 size: 16 residues. CDR3 sequence: CASSAVDTNLYNEQFF. CDR3 coding DNA: TGCGCCAGCAGCGCCGTGGACACGAACCTCTACAATGAGCAGTTCTTC.

This clone was found a few times. The chain joins TRBV14 to TRBJ2-7; TRBD2 might be the D (5 bases). Trimming removed 0 bases from V and 5 bases from J, with 14 bases in between. There are 15 residues in the CDR3. Germline values: CDR1 SGHDN, CDR2 FVKESK. The CDR3 nucleotides are TGTGCCAGCAGCCAAGATTTAGTATCCGGGGACGAGCAGTACTTC. As protein: CASSQDLVSGDEQYF.

V usage is TRBV19 and J usage is TRBJ1-2; 8 nucleotides align to TRBD1. CDR3 length equals 14 residues. The junction had 8 bases not matched to a gene; V was cut back by 7 bases and J by 4 bases. Germline V gives CDR1 LNHDA, CDR2 SQIVND (reference sequence). The CDR3 spells CASNPTGALYGYTF. CDR3 DNA: TGTGCCAGTAACCCGACAGGGGCCCTCTATGGCTACACCTTC.

This clone was observed once. The chain links TRBV11-2 to TRBJ2-2, with TRBD2 identical over 11 bases. Trimming at V came to 2 bases and at J to 5 bases, leaving 4 bases not matched to a gene. The CDR3 has 16 residues. Germline CDR1 reads SGHAT; CDR2 reads FQNNGV. The CDR3, as DNA: TGTGCCAGCAGCTTAAGGGCTAGCGGGAGGACCGGGGAGCTGTTTTTT. As protein: CASSLRASGRTGELFF.